One T cell receptor beta chain is described in this entry. Its antigen is as yet unknown. This sample is drawn from a study of T cell responses to AZD1222 COVID-19 vaccine. General observations from the study: Unmutated variant regions are reportedly the target of nearly half of TCRs that are spike-specific. At study baseline, merely roughly 6 AZD1222 recipients were seropositive.

The CDR3 has 14 residues. The ends lost 4 bases at V and 0 bases at J; junction bases unmatched: 3. In germline, CDR1 is KGHSH, CDR2 LQKENI. Using immunoSEQ multiplex PCR, the repertoire was profiled, and TCRdb retains in-frame clones only, with some absent. Of about 70,000 clones in the sample, 70% to 90% were seen once. V gene TRBV18 combines with J gene TRBJ2-7; 7 bases are shared with TRBD1. The sequences come from peripheral blood, collected 28 days after the second AZD1222 dose. The sequence was obtained from an adult who received the AZD1222 COVID-19 vaccine. The CDR3: CASSRRDSSYEQYF. DNA of the CDR3: TGTGCCAGCTCACGACGGGACAGCTCCTACGAGCAGTACTTC.